This T cell receptor beta chain appears in the sequencing data of a study of Graves' ophthalmopathy and Graves' hyperthyroidism. Study-level findings and limits: Blood also carried most expanded thyroid clonotypes exceeding 0.001 frequency.

In this sample, this clonotype turned up many times. What it binds is not known. The authors enrolled newly diagnosed hyperthyroidism patients aged 18 to 65 with under 2 months' duration. TCR beta CDR3 amplification used RNA transcripts. The workflow started with a first-round RT-PCR run with HTBI primers and then moved on to a second-round multiplex PCR. TCRdb analysed the multiplex PCR reads with MiXCR anew, one entry per CDR3 protein. Among some 1.1 million distinct CDR3 sequences listed, roughly two fifths were seen once. With 4 bases clipped from V and 6 bases from J, the junction kept 8 bases outside the gene matches. In germline, CDR1 is MGHDK, CDR2 SYGVNS. This CDR3 is 14 amino acids long.

This clonotype originated in an adult man with Graves' hyperthyroidism. The chain recombines TRBV25-1 with TRBJ1-1, with TRBD1 matching 7 bases. Sequencing was done on a sample of peripheral blood or thyroid tissue (not recorded which). CDR3 bases: TGTGCCAGCAGTGTGGGTGACAGGGACGCTGAAGCTTTCTTT. Its protein is CASSVGDRDAEAFF.